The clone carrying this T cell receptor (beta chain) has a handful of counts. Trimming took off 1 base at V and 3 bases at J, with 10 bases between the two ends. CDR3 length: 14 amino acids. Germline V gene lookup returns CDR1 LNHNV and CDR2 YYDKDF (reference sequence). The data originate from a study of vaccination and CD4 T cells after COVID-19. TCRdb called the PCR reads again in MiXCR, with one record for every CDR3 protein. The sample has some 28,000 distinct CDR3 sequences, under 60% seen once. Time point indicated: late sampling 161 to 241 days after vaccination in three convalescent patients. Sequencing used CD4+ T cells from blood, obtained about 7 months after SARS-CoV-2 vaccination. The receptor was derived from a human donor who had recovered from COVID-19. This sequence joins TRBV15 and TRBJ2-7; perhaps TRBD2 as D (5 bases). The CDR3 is CATSRVPGNYEQYF. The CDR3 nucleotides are TGTGCCACCAGCAGAGTTCCCGGGAACTACGAGCAGTACTTC. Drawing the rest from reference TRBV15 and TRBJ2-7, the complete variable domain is DAMVIQNPRYQVTQFGKPVTLSCSQTLNHNVMYWYQQKSSQAPKLLFHYYDKDFNNEADTPDNFQSRRPNTSFCFLDIRSPGLGDTAMYLCATSRVPGNYEQYFGPGTRLTVT.